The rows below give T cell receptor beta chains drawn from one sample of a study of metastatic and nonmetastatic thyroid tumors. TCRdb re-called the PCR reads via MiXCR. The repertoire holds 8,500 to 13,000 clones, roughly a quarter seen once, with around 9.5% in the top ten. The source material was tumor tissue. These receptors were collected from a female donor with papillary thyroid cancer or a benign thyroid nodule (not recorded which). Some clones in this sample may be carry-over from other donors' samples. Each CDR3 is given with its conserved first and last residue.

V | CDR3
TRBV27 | CASSLSGMDTGELFF
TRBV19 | CASSFRGQGKETQYF
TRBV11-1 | CASSPRTGMNTEAFF
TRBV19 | CASSMRQGLLNVYGYTF
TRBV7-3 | CASSLVVGETQYF
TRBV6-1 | CASSWKGLSNQPQHF
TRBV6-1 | CASSEGGVPSDTQYF
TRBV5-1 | CASSLGASGYSRAREQYF
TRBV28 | CASSFSGGDEQFF
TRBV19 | CASQRDSYNEQFF
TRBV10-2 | CASSVGRGQGNYGYTF
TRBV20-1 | CSAISYRGYGYTF
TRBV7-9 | CASSLRGASEKLFF
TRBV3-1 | CASSPGAGGPREQYF
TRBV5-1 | CASSFSTGNYGYTF
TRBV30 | CAWRGRTYNSPLHF
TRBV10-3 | CAISRPSPSTDTQYF
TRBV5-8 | CASSEGPGEGNEQFF
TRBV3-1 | CASSQTYYEQYF
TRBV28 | CASTSGGNEQFF
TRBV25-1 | CASSGSLAVGDEQYF
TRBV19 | CASSRLAGGGEQFF
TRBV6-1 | CASSEGASKQFF
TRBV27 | CASSLGAGAGTGELFF
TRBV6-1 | CASSDIQGKDGYTF
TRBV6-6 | CASSYETGEQYF
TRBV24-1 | CATSDFLRGNEQFF
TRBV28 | CASSFYVQGNTGELFF
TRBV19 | CASSIYPSGTVSYEQYF
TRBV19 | CASSIRQNNQPQHF
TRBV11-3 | CASSKRLQSSGNTIYF
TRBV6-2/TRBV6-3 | CASSLQGQSYEQYF
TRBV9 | CASSPYLGQGYGYTF
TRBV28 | CASSLLGAGVTQYF
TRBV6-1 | CASSLTGGPSYEQYF
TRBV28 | CASLISGQRNTEAFF
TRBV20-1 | CSAIVREQYF
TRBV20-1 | CSARSAGGLKEQFF
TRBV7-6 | CASSPWGPQPQHF
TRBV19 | CASRGDSYEQYF
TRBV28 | CASTIPPGGALDF
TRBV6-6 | CASSYSRGNHEQYF
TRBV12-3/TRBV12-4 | CASSKGQGMYEQYF
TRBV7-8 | CASSLLNRQGSTDTQYF
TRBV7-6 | CASSPSSRRTGGAGDYGYTF
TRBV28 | CASSLELAGEDYEQYF
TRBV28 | CAITPRGTGSSEQYF
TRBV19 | CASSIGPYNEQFF
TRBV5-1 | CASSLRPSGSTDTQYF
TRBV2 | CASRISGGRGTGELFF